This TCR beta chain was sequenced during a study of cytomegalovirus exposure and HLA in healthy donors. General observations from the study: Looking again later, the authors saw that most CMV-associated TCR beta chains seemed HLA-restricted. In a later analysis, a missense DCLRE1C variant was linked to TCR beta V- and J-gene trimming.

PCR amplification relied on 60 Vbeta primers (plus 13 Jbeta primers). The repertoire was sequenced with immunoSEQ multiplex PCR; TCRdb's copy has only in-frame clones and lacks some. This table has about 35,000 clones, 80% appearing once. As regards this clone: Its cognate antigen is unknown.

This CDR3 comprises 16 residues. Germline assignment: CDR1 GTSNPN and CDR2 SVGIG (reference sequence). J gave up 4 bases and V 8 bases, and 14 bases lay outside the gene matches. This receptor was identified in a male donor in good health and CMV-seronegative. Material for sequencing was PBMCs. The V call is TRBV30, the J call TRBJ2-5; TRBD2 aligns across 12 bases. CDR3 loop: CARDLAGGMNGETQYF. In DNA, the CDR3 is TGTGCCCGGGACCTAGCGGGAGGGATGAATGGAGAGACCCAGTACTTC.